The 18 T cell receptor beta chains below all came from one sample that was sequenced in a study of post-analysis software for immune sequencing data. Study-wide results and limits: Controls showed lower frequencies than patients for five TRBV segments, and TRBV5-6, TRBV5-1 and TRBV20-1 were among these.

The TCR beta cDNA libraries carried unique molecular identifiers. TCRdb recomputed calls from the PCR reads with MiXCR, one row per CDR3 protein. Of about 460,000 distinct CDR3 sequences in the sample, under 55% were seen once. These receptors have no identified antigens. The sequencing sample was made of blood. These receptors all come from a girl between 10 and 17 years old with multiple sclerosis.

This clonotype appeared once. The chain has TRBV29-1 and TRBJ1-2, with D possibly matching TRBD1 (6 bases). This CDR3 is built from 11 residues. Trimming shortened V by 5 bases and J by 8 bases, and 12 bases separated the two germline ends. CDR1 is SQVTM and CDR2 is ANQGSEA in the germline V gene. CDR3 DNA: TGCAGCGTTTCTAACAGGGCCGGCTACACCTTC. It translates to CSVSNRAGYTF.

V is TRBV5-1 and J is TRBJ2-7; perhaps TRBD1 as D (6 bases). The CDR3 consists of 15 residues. Looked up from germline, CDR1 is SGHRS and CDR2 is YFSETQ. Trimming stripped 4 bases from V and 0 bases from J, with 14 bases between. The CDR3 region has the DNA TGCGCCAGCAGCAGGAACAGGGACCGCTCCTACGAGCAGTACTTC. It is translated as CASSRNRDRSYEQYF.

J is TRBJ2-5 and V is TRBV5-1, with 7 bases fitting TRBD1. Germline assignment: CDR1 SGHRS and CDR2 YFSETQ. V lost 4 bases to trimming and J lost 1 base; unmatched junction nucleotides: 10. The CDR3 has 16 residues. The CDR3 nucleotides are TGCGCCAGCAGCAAAAACAGGGGTTTGGTCCAAGAGACCCAGTACTTC. As protein: CASSKNRGLVQETQYF. Based on the CDR3 plus reference TRBV5-1 and TRBJ2-5, the full variable domain is KAGVTQTPRYLIKTRGQQVTLSCSPISGHRSVSWYQQTPGQGLQFLFEYFSETQRNKGNFPGRFSGRQFSNSRSEMNVSTLELGDSALYLCASSKNRGLVQETQYFGPGTRLLVL.

This clonotype was counted only a few times. The chain carries TRBV11-2 and TRBJ2-1; D unclear. From germline, CDR1 is SGHAT and CDR2 FQNNGV. V was cut by 8 bases and J by 5 bases, with 13 bases left in between. The CDR3 runs 13 residues. This chain's CDR3 is CASGLEPNNEQFF. The CDR3 DNA follows: TGTGCCAGCGGGTTGGAACCGAACAATGAGCAGTTCTTC.

In its sample, this clonotype was seen a few times. The chain recombines TRBV5-1 with TRBJ1-2, with a weak D call TRBD1 (6 bases). Trimming removed 0 bases at V and 3 bases at J, with 18 bases between. Germline lookup yields CDR1 SGHRS and CDR2 YFSETQ. The CDR3 runs 17 residues. CDR3 residues: CASSLEFVGYRDYGYTF. The DNA for the CDR3 is TGCGCCAGCAGCTTGGAGTTCGTTGGGTACAGGGACTATGGCTACACCTTC.

This chain joins TRBV12-3 or TRBV12-4 and TRBJ2-1, with TRBD2 as a possible D gene (6 bases). V shed 5 bases and J shed 0 bases, with 17 bases lying between them. This CDR3 spans 17 amino acids. CDR3 nucleotides: TGTGCCAGCAGTCCCCGGGGAGGACTACACTCCTACAATGAGCAGTTCTTC. Residues: CASSPRGGLHSYNEQFF.

This clonotype was recorded at least ten times. The V call is TRBV29-1, the J call TRBJ2-1, with 7 bases identical to TRBD2. Per the germline V gene, CDR1 is SQVTM and CDR2 is ANQGSEA. The length of the CDR3 is 14 residues. V lost 5 bases, J lost 0 bases, and 4 bases stayed unmatched. The CDR3 DNA is TGCAGCGTTACTCGGGAGGACTCCTACAATGAGCAGTTCTTC. It yields the protein CSVTREDSYNEQFF.

The V call is TRBV4-1, the J call TRBJ2-5, with 13 bases aligning to TRBD2. The closer fit of TRBJ2-7 to the DNA end suggests the J call may be wrong. The CDR3 sequence is 21 residues long. Germline-derived CDR1 and CDR2 are MGHRA and YSYEKL. The CDR3 spells CASSQVGWELAGGPVQCEQYF. CDR3 bases: TGCGCCAGCAGCCAAGTCGGGTGGGAACTAGCGGGAGGGCCAGTTCAGTGCGAGCAGTACTTC.

This clonotype was found a few times. This chain connects TRBV27 to TRBJ1-1, with TRBD1 matching over 9 bases. This CDR3 spans 16 amino acids. From germline, CDR1 is MNHEY and CDR2 SMNVEV (reference sequence). The ends lost 3 bases at V and 5 bases at J; junction bases unmatched: 10. The CDR3 sequence is CASSFLGTGRGTEAFF. CDR3 nucleotide sequence: TGTGCCAGCAGTTTCCTTGGGACAGGGAGGGGTACTGAAGCTTTCTTT.

The CDR3 protein is CSVEPKTGGEGYTF. The CDR3 nucleotides read TGCAGCGTTGAACCCAAGACAGGGGGCGAGGGCTACACCTTC. The V gene is TRBV29-1, the J gene TRBJ1-2; 10 bases agree with TRBD1. The length of the CDR3 is 14 residues. CDR1 SQVTM and CDR2 ANQGSEA come from the germline V gene. After removal of 2 bases from V and 8 bases from J, the junction contained 8 bases not matched to a gene.

The chain links TRBV7-2 to TRBJ2-5, with D uncertain. The ends were cut back, 5 bases at V and 4 bases at J, with 17 bases in the middle. CDR1 SGHTA and CDR2 FQGNSA come from the germline V gene. There are 15 residues in the CDR3. CDR3 residues: CASSRAGGLGETQYF. As DNA, the CDR3 is TGTGCCAGCAGCCGGGCCGGTGGGTTGGGAGAGACCCAGTACTTC.

On this clonotype: One junction end does not reproduce the germline sequence, and a read error may be involved. The chain has TRBV11-2 and TRBJ2-7; no definite D call. This CDR3 is built from 11 residues. Per germline, CDR1 SGHAT and CDR2 FQNNGV. The CDR3 protein is CASSLYYKQYF. The CDR3 DNA reads as TGTGCCAGCAGCTTATACTACAAGCAGTACTTC. The whole variable domain, remainder taken from reference TRBV11-2 and TRBJ2-7, is EAGVAQSPRYKIIEKRQSVAFWCNPISGHATLYWYQQILGQGPKLLIQFQNNGVVDDSQLPKDRFSAERLKGVDSTLKIQPAKLEDSAVYLCASSLYYKQYFGPGTRLTVT.

This clonotype was observed a handful of times. The chain links TRBV29-1 to TRBJ2-3; D is undetermined. Trimming removed 6 bases at V and 0 bases at J, with 10 bases between. CDR3 length: 13 residues. Germline assignment: CDR1 SQVTM and CDR2 ANQGSEA. Written as DNA, the CDR3 is TGCAGCGTCACGGAGACTAGCACAGATACGCAGTATTTT. It codes for CSVTETSTDTQYF.

Worth noting for this clonotype: The junction departs from germline at one end; a sequencing error may be responsible. This chain joins TRBV7-9 and TRBJ2-3; no firm D call. CDR1 and CDR2 (germline): SEHNR, FQNEAQ (reference sequence). The CDR3 has 16 residues. For the CDR3, the DNA is TGTGCCGGCAGCGCAAGCCCCATCGCAGTACCAGATACGCAGTATTTT. Translated: CAGSASPIAVPDTQYF.

This chain uses TRBV11-2 with TRBJ2-1, with D perhaps given as TRBD1 or TRBD2 (6 bases each). The CDR3 has 16 residues. CDR1 and CDR2 (germline): SGHAT, FQNNGV. V lost 2 bases, J lost 0 bases, and 11 bases lay in between. CDR3 protein: CASSLRGDFSYNEQFF. Written as DNA, the CDR3 is TGTGCCAGCAGCTTAAGGGGGGACTTCTCCTACAATGAGCAGTTCTTC.

This rearrangement joins TRBV20-1 to TRBJ2-3; 8 bases align to TRBD2. The CDR3 has 15 amino acids. After removal of 4 bases from V and 1 base from J, the junction contained 7 bases not matched to a gene. Germline-derived CDR1 and CDR2 are DFQATT and SNEGSKA (reference sequence). The CDR3 here is CSATGTGRGTDTQYF. As DNA, the CDR3 is TGCAGTGCTACCGGGACCGGGAGGGGCACAGATACGCAGTATTTT.

This clonotype was counted only a few times. The CDR3 here is CASSQVGQGTSYPYEQYF. CDR3 nucleotide sequence: TGCGCCAGCAGCCAAGTAGGACAGGGGACTTCTTACCCATACGAGCAGTACTTC. V gene TRBV4-1 combines with J gene TRBJ2-7, with 9 bases matching TRBD1. Per the germline V gene, CDR1 is MGHRA and CDR2 is YSYEKL. V trimming: 1 base; J trimming: 4 bases; junction bases outside the gene matches: 14. CDR3 size: 18 residues.

Concerning this clonotype itself: The junction shows a germline mismatch at one end, possibly a read error. The chain employs TRBV27 and TRBJ2-1; D perhaps matches TRBD2 (6 bases). The CDR3 has 15 residues. Germline CDR1 reads MNHEY; CDR2 reads SMNVEV (reference sequence). The CDR3, as DNA: TGTGCCGGCAGTTACGGGACTCGGAACTACAATGAGCAGTTCTTC. Translation gives CAGSYGTRNYNEQFF.